This T cell receptor (beta chain) was identified in a study of early stage breast cancer tumors. Study information: Invasive lobular carcinomas made up four of 12 ER+/PR+/HER2- tumors. Each sample averaged around 10-fold read coverage.

Notes on this clone: Its antigen is unidentified.

CDR3 length equals 11 residues. Germline lookup yields CDR1 SEHNR and CDR2 FQNEAQ (reference sequence). Study-level points and caveats: Enriched TCRB sequences shared across patients were mostly commonly generated sequences. Chain pairing and CD4, CD8 or FOXP3 expression were not captured.

Only in-frame clones appear in the TCRdb table, and some are missing; sequencing was by immunoSEQ multiplex PCR. The table has 55,000 to 70,000 clones, 65% to 85% seen once. The sample taken for sequencing was blood. This rearrangement joins TRBV7-9 to TRBJ2-1, with D perhaps given as TRBD1 or TRBD2 (5 bases each). The clonotype was recovered from a person aged 40-50 years with breast cancer. The CDR3 DNA reads TGTATAGGGGACCTTTACAATGAGCAGTTCTTC. Encoded protein: CIGDLYNEQFF.